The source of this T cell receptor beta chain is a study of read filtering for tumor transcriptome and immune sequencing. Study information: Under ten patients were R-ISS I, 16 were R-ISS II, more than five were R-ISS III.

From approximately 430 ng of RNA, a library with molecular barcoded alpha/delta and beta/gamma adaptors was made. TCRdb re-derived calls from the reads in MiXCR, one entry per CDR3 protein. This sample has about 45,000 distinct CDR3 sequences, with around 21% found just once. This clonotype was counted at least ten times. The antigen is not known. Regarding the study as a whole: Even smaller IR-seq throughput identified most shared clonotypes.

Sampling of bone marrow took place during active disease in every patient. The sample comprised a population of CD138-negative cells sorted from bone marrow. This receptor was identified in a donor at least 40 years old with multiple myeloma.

The CDR3 protein is CASSLEPGDYNEQFF. CDR3 nucleotides: TGCGCCAGCAGCCTCGAACCCGGCGACTACAATGAGCAGTTCTTC. The rearrangement uses TRBV5-1 and TRBJ2-1; D unclear. V was cut by 4 bases and J by 3 bases, with 14 bases left in between. Germline V gene data show CDR1 as SGHRS and CDR2 as YFSETQ. The CDR3 runs to 15 residues. The full variable domain, in which reference TRBV5-1 and TRBJ2-1 provide the parts outside the CDR3, is KAGVTQTPRYLIKTRGQQVTLSCSPISGHRSVSWYQQTPGQGLQFLFEYFSETQRNKGNFPGRFSGRQFSNSRSEMNVSTLELGDSALYLCASSLEPGDYNEQFFGPGTRLTVL.